The entry below describes one TCR beta chain. In the source study's methods: Estimation of nucleated cell counts relied on the amplification of reference gene primers. The protocol was immunoSEQ multiplex PCR, while the TCRdb copy is restricted to in-frame clones and leaves out a portion. That table furnishes V, J and clone size, whereas the DNA furnished D and trimming. The sample yields 300,000 or so clones, 75% to 90% seen once. The sample comes from a study of blood T cell repertoires in COVID-19. On the study more broadly: COVID-19 samples from acute and convalescent phases originated in the United States, Italy and Spain.

Germline assignment: CDR1 KGHDR and CDR2 SFDVKD. The CDR3 length is 16 residues. Trimming pared 2 bases from V and 5 bases from J, leaving 15 bases between. The receptor was derived from a middle-aged woman with acute or convalescent COVID-19. This chain links TRBV24-1 with TRBJ1-5; D unresolved. The material sequenced was peripheral blood. The CDR3 protein is CATSDSLFTGDQPQHF. CDR3 coding DNA: TGTGCCACCAGTGATTCTCTTTTTACCGGAGATCAGCCCCAGCATTTT.